This record covers a single T cell receptor beta chain. The sample is drawn from a study of blood T cell repertoires in COVID-19. Study details: Samples taken during acute and convalescent COVID-19 were collected in the United States, Italy and Spain. Sources were T cells, B-cell-depleted T cells, or PBMCs; the material itself was cDNA or gDNA.

Trimming removed 7 bases from V and 3 bases from J, with 8 bases in between. Per the germline V gene, CDR1 is SGHTS and CDR2 is YDEGEE. This CDR3 is built from 11 residues. Per the authors' pipeline: The assay estimated nucleated cells by amplifying reference gene primers. Produced via immunoSEQ multiplex PCR; TCRdb's table is partial and in-frame only. V, J and clone size are those of that table, while D and trimming were read from the DNA. The sample lists 190,000 or so clones, about 82% seen once, with more than 7.5% in the top ten. The receptor's source is a woman in her twenties or thirties who had recovered from COVID-19. The V and J genes are TRBV5-8 and TRBJ2-7, with D possibly being TRBD1 (5 bases). Input material: PBMCs or T cells enriched from blood (not recorded which). CDR3 amino acids: CASGHGYEQYF. The CDR3 nucleotides are TGTGCCAGCGGACATGGCTACGAGCAGTACTTC.